Listed below are T cell receptor beta chains from one sample, sequenced in a study of blood T cell repertoires in COVID-19. Assay used: immunoSEQ multiplex PCR; TCRdb lists only in-frame clones, some missing. The profile shows about 160,000 clones, around 77% of them singletons. The sequencing input was peripheral blood. Receptors were obtained from a man between 65 and 85 years old with acute or convalescent COVID-19. Both conserved end residues are part of each CDR3. D genes are given only for firm matches. Clone size is shown for a subset of rows, as once, few, many or a class of expanded clone.

CDR3 length	D gene	V gene	J gene	clone size	CDR3 DNA	CDR3 protein
12	-	TRBV24-1	TRBJ1-5	-	TGTGCCACCAGTGATTCCCGTCCGCCCCAGCATTTT	CATSDSRPPQHF
15	TRBD1	TRBV6-1	TRBJ1-2	-	TGTGCCAGCAGTGAAACGGGGACAGGGACGTATGGCTACACCTTC	CASSETGTGTYGYTF
12	-	TRBV6-6	TRBJ2-7	-	TGTGCCAGCAGTTCCCTCCTCTACGAGCAGTACTTC	CASSSLLYEQYF
16	TRBD2	TRBV9	TRBJ2-2	few	TGTGCCAGCAGCCTTACAAGCGGGAAACACACCGGGGAGCTGTTTTTT	CASSLTSGKHTGELFF
11	-	TRBV12-3/TRBV12-4	TRBJ1-1	once	TGTGCCAGCAGTTTTGGCGGTGAAGCTTTCTTT	CASSFGGEAFF
13	-	TRBV6-6	TRBJ2-5	-	TGTGCCAGCAGTTACAACTTTCAAGAGACCCAGTACTTC	CASSYNFQETQYF
13	TRBD1	TRBV27	TRBJ2-1	-	TGTGCCAGCAGTGGCGACAGGGGTTGGGAGCAGTTCTTC	CASSGDRGWEQFF
17	-	TRBV10-1	TRBJ2-6	-	TGCGCCAGCAGTGAGTCGATCGGGGGCTCTGGGGCCAACGTCCTGACTTTC	CASSESIGGSGANVLTF
14	-	TRBV5-8	TRBJ2-7	-	TGTGCCAGCAGGCGCGGACAGATTACCGACGAGCAGTACTTC	CASRRGQITDEQYF
14	TRBD1	TRBV2	TRBJ1-1	-	TGTGCCAGCAGTGTCGACAGGGGGCACACTGAAGCTTTCTTT	CASSVDRGHTEAFF
14	-	TRBV11-2	TRBJ2-7	-	TGTGCCACCGGACCGAAAACAGCGGTTTGGGAGCAGTACTTC	CATGPKTAVWEQYF
15	TRBD1	TRBV28	TRBJ2-2	-	TGTGCCAGCAGTTTATCCGGACAGGGGTCCGGGGAGCTGTTTTTT	CASSLSGQGSGELFF
16	TRBD1	TRBV7-2	TRBJ2-7	-	TGTGCCAGCAGCTTAGGGACAGGGCTGTTCATTAACGAGCAGTACTTC	CASSLGTGLFINEQYF
18	TRBD1	TRBV27	TRBJ1-4	-	TGTGCCAGCAGCGGTAGGACAGGGCCCTCGAGGGTTAATGAAAAACTGTTTTTT	CASSGRTGPSRVNEKLFF
12	-	TRBV11-1	TRBJ1-1	-	TGTGCCAGCAGCTTAAGGGCGGGGGAAGCTTTCTTT	CASSLRAGEAFF
13	TRBD1	TRBV27	TRBJ1-2	-	TGTGCCAGCAGTGGGACAGAGGACTATGGCTACACCTTC	CASSGTEDYGYTF
14	TRBD1	TRBV7-7	TRBJ2-5	-	TGTGCCAGCAGCCCAACAGGGGCGCAAGAGACCCAGTACTTC	CASSPTGAQETQYF
19	TRBD1	TRBV19	TRBJ2-2	-	TGTGCCAGTAGTCTTCCGCTACTACCGGGACAGGGGGGTACCGGGGAGCTGTTTTTT	CASSLPLLPGQGGTGELFF
14	-	TRBV27	TRBJ1-4	-	TGTGCCAGCAGTTTGGGCAGGGAAGGGGAAAAACTGTTTTTT	CASSLGREGEKLFF
14	TRBD1	TRBV5-6	TRBJ1-2	-	TGTGCCAGCAGCGAGGACAGGGTGAGGGAAGGCTACACCTTC	CASSEDRVREGYTF
17	TRBD2	TRBV5-6	TRBJ2-1	once	TGTGCCAGCAGCTCAAATCTAGCGGGAGGGCTCTACAATGAGCAGTTCTTC	CASSSNLAGGLYNEQFF
11	TRBD1	TRBV20-1	TRBJ1-2	once	TGCAGTGCAGAGGATGGGGACAGTTGGAACTTC	CSAEDGDSWNF
16	-	TRBV28	TRBJ2-3	-	TGTGCCAGCAGTCTCGGAGGGCCGCGTGGCACAGATACGCAGTATTTT	CASSLGGPRGTDTQYF
16	TRBD1	TRBV5-1	TRBJ2-6	once	TGCGCCAGCAGCTCGGGACAGAACTCTGGGGCCAACGTCCTGACTTTC	CASSSGQNSGANVLTF
15	-	TRBV3-1/TRBV3-2	TRBJ2-3	few	TGTGCCAGCAGCTTGAACGCAGTAAGCACAGATACGCAGTATTTT	CASSLNAVSTDTQYF
17	TRBD1	TRBV7-9	TRBJ1-1	-	TGTGCCAGCAGCTTCGGGACAGGGAAGGGGGCGAACACTGAAGCTTTCTTT	CASSFGTGKGANTEAFF
14	-	TRBV10-3	TRBJ2-1	-	TGTGCCATCAGTGAATTCGCGACAGTCAATGAGCAGTTCTTC	CAISEFATVNEQFF
14	-	TRBV7-2	TRBJ1-1	few	TGTGCCAGCAGCTTAAGGGGGTTGGGTACTGAAGCTTTCTTT	CASSLRGLGTEAFF
15	TRBD1	TRBV25-1	TRBJ1-2	-	TGTGCCAGCAGTGGCCCGGGACAGGGGGACTATGGCTACACCTTC	CASSGPGQGDYGYTF
14	-	TRBV3-1/TRBV3-2	TRBJ1-2	-	TGTGCCAGCAGCCCAACGACGGGGAACTATGGCTACACCTTC	CASSPTTGNYGYTF
12	TRBD2	TRBV28	TRBJ2-1	-	TGTGCCAGCAGGAAAGGGGAGACTAGCATCTTCTTC	CASRKGETSIFF
13	TRBD1	TRBV2	TRBJ2-3	-	TGTGCCATCGCGGGACAGGGTACAGATACGCAGTATTTT	CAIAGQGTDTQYF
16	TRBD2	TRBV13	TRBJ2-3	-	TGTGCCAGCAGCTTATTGGCTAGCGGGAGGGGAGATACGCAGTATTTT	CASSLLASGRGDTQYF
14	-	TRBV19	TRBJ2-7	once	TGTGCCAGTAGTATTCAGGGGACAATCTACGAGCAGTACTTC	CASSIQGTIYEQYF
16	TRBD1	TRBV28	TRBJ1-4	-	TGTGCCAGCAGTTATCGAGAGGGACAGGGTCCGAGTACCGTATCTTTT	CASSYREGQGPSTVSF
14	-	TRBV29-1	TRBJ1-1	-	TGCAGCGTTGAAGGGGGGCAGCTGAACACTGAAGCTTTCTTT	CSVEGGQLNTEAFF
14	-	TRBV27	TRBJ2-3	-	TGTGCCAGCACGTTAGGGCTAGCGACAGATACGCAGTATTTT	CASTLGLATDTQYF
13	-	TRBV18	TRBJ1-1	-	TGTGCCAGCTCACCATCCGGGAACACTGAAGCTTTCTTT	CASSPSGNTEAFF
16	-	TRBV5-1	TRBJ1-4	-	TGCGCCAGCGGACTCACAGGGCGTCCCACTAATGAAAAACTGTTTTTT	CASGLTGRPTNEKLFF
15	TRBD2	TRBV5-8	TRBJ2-1	-	TGTGCCAGCAGCTTGAAGCGGGGGGGCTACAATGAGCAGTTCTTC	CASSLKRGGYNEQFF
14	TRBD1	TRBV18	TRBJ2-5	-	TGTGCCAGCTCAACCGGGACAGGTCAAGAGACCCAGTACTTC	CASSTGTGQETQYF
19	TRBD2	TRBV2	TRBJ2-7	-	TGTGCCAGCAGTGAAGGACCCGAGGGACTAGCGAAATCCGTCTACGAGCAGTACTTC	CASSEGPEGLAKSVYEQYF